Shown below are 32 T cell receptor beta chains from a single sample sequenced in a study of cytomegalovirus exposure and HLA in healthy donors. The PCR ran on 60 Vbeta and 13 Jbeta primers. Using immunoSEQ multiplex PCR, the repertoire was profiled, and TCRdb retains in-frame clones only, with some absent. Counted here are about 210,000 clones, 70% to 80% occurring once; the ten biggest clones make up around 0.42%. Sequences were obtained from PBMCs. These receptors originate from a male donor in good health and CMV-seropositive.

CDR3 region: CASSLSFYEQYF. CDR3 DNA: TGTGCCAGCAGCCTTAGCTTCTACGAGCAGTACTTC. V gene TRBV6-1 combines with J gene TRBJ2-7, with no clear D. V gave up 6 bases and J gave up 3 bases, with 9 bases separating them. Germline V gene lookup returns CDR1 MNHNS and CDR2 SASEGT. The CDR3 is made up of 12 amino acids.

The chain couples TRBV27 to TRBJ1-2, with 9 bases aligning to TRBD1. The J segment lost 4 bases and the V segment lost 6 bases, leaving 6 bases of the junction unmatched. CDR3 length equals 14 residues. The germline gives CDR1 MNHEY, CDR2 SMNVEV (reference sequence). The CDR3 spells CASSYRGLSYGYTF. The DNA of the CDR3 is TGTGCCAGCAGCTACAGGGGGCTTAGCTATGGCTACACCTTC.

V and J are TRBV30 and TRBJ2-7; the match to TRBD1 covers 9 bases. The V and J ends lost 4 bases and 6 bases, in that order; junction bases with no gene match: 7. Germline-derived CDR1 and CDR2 are GTSNPN and SVGIG (reference sequence). The CDR3 totals 13 residues. The CDR3 sequence: CAWTGTGTAEQYF. The CDR3 nucleotides are TGTGCCTGGACCGGGACAGGGACGGCCGAGCAGTACTTC.

The rearrangement links TRBV19 to TRBJ1-3, with D perhaps matching TRBD1 (5 bases). CDR3 size: 16 residues. Deletions cut 2 bases from V and 0 bases from J, with 11 bases between. Germline values: CDR1 LNHDA, CDR2 SQIVND (reference sequence). The CDR3 DNA reads as TGTGCCAGTAGTATATGGGGCCTAAGCTCTGGAAACACCATATATTTT. Protein product: CASSIWGLSSGNTIYF.

The chain links TRBV4-3 to TRBJ1-2, with D possibly being TRBD1 (5 bases). V gave up 1 base and J gave up 4 bases, with 13 bases separating them. The germline V gene has CDR1 LGHNA and CDR2 YSLEER. This CDR3 contains 15 residues. This CDR3 is CASSQGVRDPYGYTF. The CDR3 bases are TGCGCCAGCAGCCAAGGGGTCAGGGATCCCTATGGCTACACCTTC.

J is TRBJ2-1 and V is TRBV27, with D possibly matching TRBD2 (5 bases). There are 14 residues in the CDR3. Germline CDR1 reads MNHEY; CDR2 reads SMNVEV (reference sequence). Deletions cut 0 bases from V and 3 bases from J, with 6 bases between. CDR3 sequence (DNA): TGTGCCAGCAGTTTATCAGACTACTACAATGAGCAGTTCTTC. Its translation is CASSLSDYYNEQFF.

This CDR3 is CASSSNSNTEAFF. CDR3 coding DNA: TGTGCCAGCAGCTCTAACAGTAACACTGAAGCTTTCTTT. The genes are TRBV7-9 and TRBJ1-1; D is undetermined. Per the germline V gene, CDR1 is SEHNR and CDR2 is FQNEAQ (reference sequence). Trimming shortened V by 4 bases and J by 2 bases, and 8 bases separated the two germline ends. CDR3 length equals 13 residues.

This clone occurred once. The chain has TRBV6-4 and TRBJ2-1; maybe TRBD1 (6 bases). This CDR3 has 14 residues. V lost 6 bases to trimming and J lost 8 bases, with 17 bases between them. Germline-derived CDR1 and CDR2 are MRHNA and SNTAGT. CDR3: CASSRTVSADEQFF. The CDR3 DNA reads TGTGCCAGCAGCAGGACAGTGAGTGCGGATGAGCAGTTCTTC.

This clone was found once. One junction end does not reproduce the germline sequence, and a read error may be involved. The CDR3 DNA follows: TGTGCCAGTAGTATGGGGCTACGGACAGGGGTCTCCCACGAGCAGTACTTC. Translating it yields CASSMGLRTGVSHEQYF. The genes are TRBV19 and TRBJ2-7; the match to TRBD1 covers 9 bases. The germline V gene has CDR1 LNHDA and CDR2 SQIVND (reference sequence). This CDR3 comprises 17 residues.

The chain links TRBV4-3 to TRBJ1-1; 8 positions agree with TRBD1. The germline CDR1 and CDR2 sequences are LGHNA and YSLEER. This CDR3 region has 15 residues. Trimming took 5 bases from V and 5 from J; bases not matched to a gene: 10. The CDR3 DNA sequence: TGCGCCAGCAGCTTTACCCGGACAGGGCAAACTGAAGCTTTCTTT. Its translation: CASSFTRTGQTEAFF.

The chain recombines TRBV30 with TRBJ2-1, with 8 bases matching TRBD1. Germline trimming cut 2 bases from V and 8 bases from J; bases unmatched to any gene: 5. Germline V gene lookup returns CDR1 GTSNPN and CDR2 SVGIG (reference sequence). The CDR3 is made up of 13 amino acids. The CDR3 loop reads CAWSPDRGDEQFF. DNA of the CDR3: TGTGCCTGGAGTCCCGACAGGGGTGATGAGCAGTTCTTC.

A word on this clone: The same CDR3 also results from other DNA sequences found in this sample. V is TRBV5-6 and J is TRBJ2-3; D is unresolved. Germline CDR1 and CDR2: SGHDT and YYEEEE. V gave up 0 bases and J gave up 2 bases, with 7 bases separating them. The CDR3 has 14 residues. The CDR3 reads CASSLGGYTDTQYF. DNA of the CDR3: TGTGCCAGCAGCTTGGGAGGTTACACAGATACGCAGTATTTT.

This clone occurred once. The gene calls are TRBV19 and TRBJ1-2, with D perhaps TRBD1 (6 bases). The CDR3 extends over 18 amino acids. Germline-derived CDR1 and CDR2 are LNHDA and SQIVND (reference sequence). V lost 3 bases and J lost 0, with 20 bases in between. The CDR3 bases are TGTGCCAGTAGTATCCCCTCGGGGGGCTTACCCCCTAACTATGGCTACACCTTC. This sequence encodes CASSIPSGGLPPNYGYTF.

V and J are TRBV6-5 and TRBJ2-1; perhaps TRBD2 as D (7 bases). The CDR3 is 15 amino acids. The V end lost 5 bases, the J end lost 2 bases, and 13 bases lay between the germline ends. Germline V lookup: CDR1 MNHEY, CDR2 SVGAGI. The CDR3 spells CASSRRGGTYNEQFF. The CDR3 nucleotides read TGTGCCAGCAGTCGGAGGGGGGGTACCTACAATGAGCAGTTCTTC.

This clone was picked up one time. The chain carries TRBV18 and TRBJ1-1, with D perhaps matching TRBD1 (5 bases). The CDR3 is 15 amino acids. Between the trimmed V and J ends, which lost 6 bases and 3 bases, there was a span of 17 bases. Germline V lookup: CDR1 KGHSH, CDR2 LQKENI. The CDR3 spells CASSPGEDRYTEAFF. CDR3 nucleotide sequence: TGTGCCAGCTCCCCGGGGGAGGACCGATACACTGAAGCTTTCTTT.

On this clone itself: One junction end disagrees with the germline gene, perhaps due to a read error. The rearrangement uses TRBV4-3 and TRBJ2-7; D might be TRBD2 (5 bases). Germline CDR1 LGHNA, CDR2 YSLEER. The CDR3 runs 13 residues. The CDR3 sequence is CASSQDLGGYLLF. CDR3 nucleotides: TGCGCCAGCAGCCAAGACCTAGGAGGCTATCTCCTGTTC.

V gene TRBV27 combines with J gene TRBJ2-5, with a weak D call TRBD1 (5 bases). V was clipped by 2 bases and J by 4 bases, with 14 bases between them. Germline V gene data show CDR1 as MNHEY and CDR2 as SMNVEV (reference sequence). The CDR3 length is 15 residues. Written as DNA, the CDR3 is TGTGCCAGCAGTTTAGGCCGGCAACAGGCAGAGACCCAGTACTTC. Its translation is CASSLGRQQAETQYF.

The sample holds a few counts of this clone. The chain carries TRBV4-2 and TRBJ2-7; the match to TRBD1 covers 8 bases. The V gene end was trimmed by 1 base and the J gene end by 3 bases; junction bases not matched to a gene: 2. This CDR3 has 14 amino acids. CDR1 is LGHNA, CDR2 YNFKEQ, per germline. For the CDR3, the DNA is TGTGCCAGCAGCCAAGGGACAGGGATCTACGAGCAGTACTTC. Translating gives CASSQGTGIYEQYF.

The rearrangement joins TRBV27 to TRBJ2-7; 7 bases are a match to TRBD2. CDR1 and CDR2 (germline): MNHEY, SMNVEV (reference sequence). V was pared by 3 bases and J by 1 base, with 12 bases of the junction left unmatched. CDR3 length: 17 residues. CDR3 region: CASSFRLSGARSYEQYF. For the CDR3, the DNA is TGTGCCAGCAGTTTCCGTCTGAGCGGGGCTCGGTCCTACGAGCAGTACTTC.

There are a few counts of this clone. CDR3 nucleotides: TGTGCCAGTAGTATAGCAGGGACAGGGGCTCGTGGCGGCACCGGGGAGCTGTTTTTT. Encoded protein: CASSIAGTGARGGTGELFF. V gene TRBV19 combines with J gene TRBJ2-2; TRBD1 matches at 10 bases. V gave up 1 base and J gave up 4 bases; unmatched junction bases: 12. Germline V gives CDR1 LNHDA, CDR2 SQIVND (reference sequence). This CDR3 contains 19 residues.

The V gene is TRBV28, the J gene TRBJ2-7; TRBD1 aligns across 10 bases. This CDR3 has 12 residues. The junction had 4 bases not matched to a gene; V was cut back by 9 bases and J by 5 bases. The V gene's germline CDR1 is MDHEN and CDR2 SYDVKM. CDR3 amino acids: CASGTGVHEQYF. In DNA, the CDR3 is TGTGCCAGTGGGACAGGGGTCCACGAGCAGTACTTC.

The chain joins TRBV27 to TRBJ1-2; D possibly corresponds to TRBD1 (5 bases). The germline V gene has CDR1 MNHEY and CDR2 SMNVEV (reference sequence). The CDR3 runs to 15 residues. V was pared by 3 bases and J by 7 bases, with 18 bases between. In DNA form, the CDR3 reads TGTGCCAGCAGTTTGAAACAGGTGGCGACCGGTGGCTACACCTTC. Its translation is CASSLKQVATGGYTF.

About this clone: Since no conserved phenylalanine or tryptophan closes the CDR3, a read error is the likely cause. The chain employs TRBV19 and TRBJ2-7; 15 bases agree with TRBD2. Germline V gene sequence: CDR1 LNHDA, CDR2 SQIVND (reference sequence). The CDR3 is made up of 15 amino acids. V gave up 6 bases and J gave up 2 bases; unmatched junction bases: 2. CDR3 amino acids: CASSRTSGGAYEQYL. The CDR3 DNA reads TGTGCCAGTAGCAGGACTAGCGGGGGGGCCTACGAGCAGTACCTC.

This rearrangement joins TRBV28 to TRBJ2-1; D is undetermined. This CDR3 is built from 15 residues. The V end was cut by 6 bases, the J end by 4 bases, with 16 bases between. Germline V gives CDR1 MDHEN, CDR2 SYDVKM. The CDR3 loop reads CASSRRQVSYNEQFF. Written as DNA, the CDR3 is TGTGCCAGCAGCCGAAGGCAGGTTTCTTACAATGAGCAGTTCTTC.

This rearrangement joins TRBV18 to TRBJ2-7, with 7 positions matching TRBD2. The CDR3 contains 14 residues. CDR1 and CDR2 (germline): KGHSH, LQKENI. V was pared by 8 bases and J by 0 bases, with 7 bases of the junction left unmatched. CDR3: CASAVGGDSYEQYF. The CDR3 DNA is TGTGCCAGCGCGGTTGGGGGGGACTCCTACGAGCAGTACTTC.

V usage is TRBV5-5 and J usage is TRBJ2-6; 7 positions match TRBD2. In germline, CDR1 is SGHKS, CDR2 YYEKEE (reference sequence). This CDR3 is 16 amino acids long. V dropped 3 bases and J dropped 2; count of bases not matched to a gene: 5. For the CDR3, the DNA is TGTGCCAGCAGCTCCCCCGCGGGGGCTGGGGCCAACGTCCTGACTTTC. Protein product: CASSSPAGAGANVLTF.

The rearrangement joins TRBV18 to TRBJ2-1; 7 positions match TRBD1. J was trimmed by 5 bases and V by 2 bases; bases with no gene match: 3. The CDR3 loop spans 14 amino acids. The germline CDR1 and CDR2 sequences are KGHSH and LQKENI. The CDR3 region is CASSPTQGHNEQFF. For the CDR3, the DNA is TGTGCCAGCTCACCAACACAGGGGCACAATGAGCAGTTCTTC.

V gene TRBV7-9 combines with J gene TRBJ2-7; 8 bases agree with TRBD2. This CDR3 region has 15 residues. Germline CDR1 reads SEHNR; CDR2 reads FQNEAQ (reference sequence). Germline trimming cut 5 bases from V and 2 bases from J; bases unmatched to any gene: 8. The CDR3 coding sequence is TGTGCCAGCAGCCCAACTAGCGGCCCTACCTACGAGCAGTACTTC. It is translated as CASSPTSGPTYEQYF.

CDR3 protein: CASSLHAEQFF. In DNA form, the CDR3 reads TGTGCCAGCAGCTTACACGCGGAGCAGTTCTTC. V is TRBV28 and J is TRBJ2-1; D gene ambiguous. The germline CDR1 and CDR2 sequences are MDHEN and SYDVKM. The V and J ends lost 6 bases and 10 bases respectively, with 10 bases between them. The CDR3 totals 11 residues.

This clone was detected a few times. The chain links TRBV5-1 to TRBJ2-2; 9 nucleotides align to TRBD2. The germline CDR1 and CDR2 sequences are SGHRS and YFSETQ. The trim removed 3 bases at V and 1 base at J, leaving 10 bases unmatched. CDR3 length equals 18 residues. DNA for the CDR3: TGCGCCAGCAGCTCACTAACTTCTAGCGGGAAGAACACCGGGGAGCTGTTTTTT. Protein: CASSSLTSSGKNTGELFF.

V is TRBV6-5 and J is TRBJ1-2, with TRBD1 identical over 9 bases. The junction had 9 bases not matched to a gene; V was cut back by 7 bases and J by 6 bases. This CDR3 has 14 residues. Germline CDR1 reads MNHEY; CDR2 reads SVGAGI. This CDR3 reads CASIRQGGRDGYTF. The CDR3 DNA follows: TGTGCCAGCATCCGACAGGGGGGACGGGATGGCTACACCTTC.

The CDR3 is CATSRDISNTEAFF. The CDR3 DNA reads as TGTGCCACCAGCAGAGATATTTCGAACACTGAAGCTTTCTTT. The gene calls are TRBV15 and TRBJ1-1; the D is unclear. Per the germline V gene, CDR1 is LNHNV and CDR2 is YYDKDF (reference sequence). Deletions cut 0 bases from V and 1 base from J, with 6 bases between. The CDR3 has 14 amino acids.